This TCR beta chain was recorded in a study of blood T cell repertoires in COVID-19. About the research overall: Material from acute and convalescent COVID-19 was sourced from the United States, Italy and Spain.

Authors' methods: Counts of nucleated cells, estimated from reference gene primer amplification, were obtained. TCRdb's table, derived via immunoSEQ multiplex PCR, lists solely in-frame clones and lacks some. V, J and clone size are those of that table, while D and trimming were read from the DNA. This table holds about 20,000 clones, about 89% found once. V lost 2 bases, J lost 8 bases, and 10 bases lay in between. Per germline, CDR1 MNHEY and CDR2 SVGEGT. The CDR3 has 14 residues. The source of this sequence is a woman aged 55-70 years with active COVID-19. This sequence joins TRBV6-2 or TRBV6-3 and TRBJ1-6; a weak D match, TRBD1 (5 bases). The sequenced sample was peripheral blood. Here the CDR3 reads CASSYGGTDSPLHF. The CDR3 DNA follows: TGTGCCAGCAGTTACGGCGGGACGGATTCACCCCTCCACTTT.